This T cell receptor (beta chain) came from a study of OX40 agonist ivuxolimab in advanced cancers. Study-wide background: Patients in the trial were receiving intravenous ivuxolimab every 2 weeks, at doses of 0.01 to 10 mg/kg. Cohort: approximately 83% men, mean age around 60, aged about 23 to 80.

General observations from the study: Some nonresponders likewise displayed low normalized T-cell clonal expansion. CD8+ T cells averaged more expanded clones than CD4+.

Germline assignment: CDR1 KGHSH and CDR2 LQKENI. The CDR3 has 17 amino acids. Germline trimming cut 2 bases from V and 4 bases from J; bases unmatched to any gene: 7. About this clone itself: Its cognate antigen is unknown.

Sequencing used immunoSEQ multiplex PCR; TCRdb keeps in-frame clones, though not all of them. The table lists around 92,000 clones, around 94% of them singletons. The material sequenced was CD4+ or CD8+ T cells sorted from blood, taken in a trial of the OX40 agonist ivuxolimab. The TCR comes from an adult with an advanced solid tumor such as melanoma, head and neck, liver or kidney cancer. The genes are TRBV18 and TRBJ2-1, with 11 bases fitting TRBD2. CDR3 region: CASSPELAGVSYNEQFF. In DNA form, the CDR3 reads TGTGCCAGCTCACCAGAACTAGCGGGAGTGTCGTACAATGAGCAGTTCTTC. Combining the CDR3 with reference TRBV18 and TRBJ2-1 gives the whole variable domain NAGVMQNPRHLVRRRGQEARLRCSPMKGHSHVYWYRQLPEEGLKFMVYLQKENIIDESGMPKERFSAEFPKEGPSILRIQQVVRGDSAAYFCASSPELAGVSYNEQFFGPGTRLTVL.